The clone carrying this TCR beta chain qualifies as medium-sized. The target antigen is unknown. The source of the sample is a study of T cells in localized non-small cell lung cancer. Overall study findings and caveats: Uninvolved adjacent lung had more T cell clonality than any other tissue, topping tumor.

Some clones are missing from TCRdb's copy, which holds only in-frame ones; the method was immunoSEQ multiplex PCR. The sample comprises under 5,500 clones, less than 40% of which are singletons, and approximately 8% rests with the top ten. The CDR3 consists of 15 residues. From germline, CDR1 is SQVTM and CDR2 ANQGSEA. The ends were cut back, 6 bases at V and 2 bases at J, with 19 bases in the middle. The receptor was derived from an older female donor with stage I lung adenocarcinoma. The chain couples TRBV29-1 to TRBJ1-1, with a possible D match to TRBD1 (6 bases). The specimen was lung tumor tissue, collected before any cancer treatment. This chain's CDR3 is CSVRRNRDPNTEAFF. For the CDR3, the DNA is TGCAGCGTGCGACGGAACAGGGATCCTAACACTGAAGCTTTCTTT.